This passage covers 17 T cell receptor beta chains from one sample sequenced in a study of control samples from healthy donors and cancer patients. Clones were sequenced by immunoSEQ multiplex PCR, and TCRdb holds only the in-frame ones, with some missing. The data show 150,000 to 200,000 clones, roughly 89% seen once. The sequenced sample was blood. These receptors were taken from a woman in her twenties or thirties in good health.

This clone has a handful of counts. V usage is TRBV29-1 and J usage is TRBJ1-1; D might be TRBD1 (6 bases). Trimming took off 7 bases at V and 5 bases at J, with 17 bases between the two ends. CDR3 size: 13 residues. Germline loops: CDR1 SQVTM, CDR2 ANQGSEA. The chain's CDR3 is CSAGGHEGTEAFF. CDR3 bases: TGCAGCGCCGGGGGACACGAGGGAACTGAAGCTTTCTTT.

The rearrangement joins TRBV6-5 to TRBJ2-2; TRBD1 matches 7 bases. The CDR3 sequence is 16 residues long. Germline values: CDR1 MNHEY, CDR2 SVGAGI. Trimming took 0 bases from V and 0 from J; bases not matched to a gene: 1. DNA for the CDR3: TGTGCCAGCAGTTACTCGGGACAGACGAACACCGGGGAGCTGTTTTTT. Translation gives CASSYSGQTNTGELFF.

This clone was seen only once. The chain combines TRBV7-3 with TRBJ2-3; 14 bases are a match to TRBD2. V shed 5 bases, J shed 2 bases, and the junction held 6 bases outside the gene matches. Per germline, CDR1 SGHTA and CDR2 FQGTGA. The CDR3 runs 17 residues. The CDR3, as DNA: TGTGCCAGCAGCGGACTAGCGGGAGGCCCCTTCACAGATACGCAGTATTTT. The encoded protein is CASSGLAGGPFTDTQYF. The variable domain in full, with the rest retrieved from reference TRBV7-3 and TRBJ2-3, is GAGVSQTPSNKVTEKGKYVELRCDPISGHTALYWYRQSLGQGPEFLIYFQGTGAADDSGLPNDRFFAVRPEGSVSTLKIQRTERGDSAVYLCASSGLAGGPFTDTQYFGPGTRLTVL.

The V gene is TRBV4-2, the J gene TRBJ1-1, with D perhaps TRBD1 (5 bases). The CDR3 sequence is 14 residues long. V lost 4 bases to trimming and J lost 1 base, with 10 bases between them. Per germline, CDR1 LGHNA and CDR2 YNFKEQ. In DNA, the CDR3 is TGTGCCAGCAGCCCTCGGGACGGGAACACTGAAGCTTTCTTT. As protein: CASSPRDGNTEAFF.

The rearrangement uses TRBV5-1 and TRBJ1-2; 9 nucleotides line up with TRBD1. J lost 4 bases, V lost 2 bases, and 3 bases had no gene match. CDR3 length: 14 amino acids. The germline V gene encodes CDR1 SGHRS and CDR2 YFSETQ. The CDR3 nucleotides read TGCGCCAGCAGCTTAGTACAGGGGGCCTATGGCTACACCTTC. Translation gives CASSLVQGAYGYTF.

This clone has just a few counts. The rearrangement joins TRBV6-5 to TRBJ1-2; 9 positions match TRBD1. Germline V gives CDR1 MNHEY, CDR2 SVGAGI. Unmatched junction bases numbered 5, after V lost 6 bases and J lost 0 bases. This CDR3 region has 15 residues. In DNA, the CDR3 is TGTGCCAGCAGCCGGACAGGGGCGTCTAACTATGGCTACACCTTC. Encoded protein: CASSRTGASNYGYTF.

The J gene is TRBJ2-2, the V gene TRBV27; D not certain. Trimming pared 6 bases from V and 0 bases from J, leaving 8 bases between. The CDR3 length is 14 residues. Germline V gene data show CDR1 as MNHEY and CDR2 as SMNVEV (reference sequence). CDR3 loop: CASRGSTNTGELFF. CDR3 nucleotides: TGTGCCAGCAGAGGCAGTACGAACACCGGGGAGCTGTTTTTT.

As to this clone: At one end the junction does not follow the germline gene, possibly because of a read error. The chain has TRBV7-7 and TRBJ2-1; D is possibly TRBD2 (5 bases). Germline values: CDR1 SSHAT, CDR2 FNYEAQ (reference sequence). CDR3 size: 13 residues. The CDR3 loop is CASSLGAAAEQFF. The CDR3 DNA reads as TGTGCTAGCAGCTTGGGAGCGGCGGCTGAGCAGTTCTTC.

This chain links TRBV29-1 with TRBJ1-2, with D perhaps matching TRBD1 (6 bases). Trimming shortened V by 6 bases and J by 1 base, and 9 bases separated the two germline ends. The CDR3 contains 12 residues. The germline gives CDR1 SQVTM, CDR2 ANQGSEA. The CDR3 reads CSVTGHNYGYTF. The CDR3 bases are TGCAGCGTGACGGGACATAACTATGGCTACACCTTC.

V gene TRBV7-2 combines with J gene TRBJ2-5; no definite D call. Germline CDR1 is SGHTA and CDR2 is FQGNSA. The germline V and J ends were trimmed by 1 base and 4 bases, with 4 bases remaining between them. The CDR3 contains 12 residues. The CDR3 spells CASSLEAETQYF. The CDR3 DNA follows: TGTGCCAGCAGCTTAGAGGCAGAGACCCAGTACTTC. Drawing the rest from reference TRBV7-2 and TRBJ2-5, the complete variable domain is GAGVSQSPSNKVTEKGKDVELRCDPISGHTALYWYRQSLGQGLEFLIYFQGNSAPDKSGLPSDRFSAERTGGSVSTLTIQRTQQEDSAVYLCASSLEAETQYFGPGTRLLVL.

The chain joins TRBV6-1 to TRBJ1-2; TRBD1 matches at 11 bases. From germline, CDR1 is MNHNS and CDR2 SASEGT. J was trimmed by 5 bases and V by 2 bases; bases with no gene match: 7. The CDR3 runs to 16 residues. CDR3 coding DNA: TGTGCCAGCAGTGAATCCGGGACAGGGGGATATTATGGCTACACCTTC. This gives the protein CASSESGTGGYYGYTF.

This clone was recorded a few times. The chain uses TRBV27 and TRBJ1-6; D call uncertain. The CDR3 is made up of 15 amino acids. Germline V gene sequence: CDR1 MNHEY, CDR2 SMNVEV (reference sequence). The V gene lost 5 bases and the J gene lost 10 bases, with 18 bases spanning the gap. The CDR3 loop is CASSPALGEGSPLHF. The CDR3 DNA reads as TGTGCCAGCAGTCCCGCGCTGGGTGAAGGGTCACCCCTCCACTTT.

The rearrangement joins TRBV19 to TRBJ2-1; no reliable D call. Germline-derived CDR1 and CDR2 are LNHDA and SQIVND (reference sequence). With 7 bases removed from V and 4 bases from J, the gap between germline ends came to 5 bases. This CDR3 is built from 11 residues. DNA of the CDR3: TGTGCCAGTAACTTTTACAATGAGCAGTTCTTC. Its translation: CASNFYNEQFF.

CDR3 nucleotides: TGCAGCGTTGTGAGACAGGGGAAAGATACGCAGTATTTT. Translated: CSVVRQGKDTQYF. The rearrangement joins TRBV29-1 to TRBJ2-3, with TRBD1 identical over 8 bases. The germline V gene encodes CDR1 SQVTM and CDR2 ANQGSEA. V shed 4 bases and J 5 bases; nucleotides not matched to a gene: 5. This CDR3 has 13 residues.

This chain uses TRBV29-1 with TRBJ2-5; D call uncertain. V lost 4 bases to trimming and J lost 2 bases, with 5 bases between them. Germline lookup yields CDR1 SQVTM and CDR2 ANQGSEA. CDR3 length: 11 amino acids. DNA of the CDR3: TGCAGCGTTGGGCAGCAAGAGACCCAGTACTTC. It is translated as CSVGQQETQYF.

The V and J genes are TRBV7-9 and TRBJ2-5; D is perhaps TRBD1 (6 bases). The V end was cut by 4 bases, the J end by 2 bases, with 8 bases between. The CDR3 is made up of 13 amino acids. Germline V CDR1 and CDR2: SEHNR, FQNEAQ (reference sequence). The CDR3 region has the DNA TGTGCCAGCAGCTCTGGACAGCAAGAGACCCAGTACTTC. This gives the protein CASSSGQQETQYF.

The CDR3 loop is CASSPGTTETQYF. In DNA form, the CDR3 reads TGCGCCAGCAGCCCCGGGACTACGGAGACCCAGTACTTC. The chain recombines TRBV5-1 with TRBJ2-5, with TRBD2 identical over 7 bases. The CDR3 covers 13 residues. Germline lookup yields CDR1 SGHRS and CDR2 YFSETQ. J lost 5 bases, V lost 4 bases, and 5 bases had no gene match.